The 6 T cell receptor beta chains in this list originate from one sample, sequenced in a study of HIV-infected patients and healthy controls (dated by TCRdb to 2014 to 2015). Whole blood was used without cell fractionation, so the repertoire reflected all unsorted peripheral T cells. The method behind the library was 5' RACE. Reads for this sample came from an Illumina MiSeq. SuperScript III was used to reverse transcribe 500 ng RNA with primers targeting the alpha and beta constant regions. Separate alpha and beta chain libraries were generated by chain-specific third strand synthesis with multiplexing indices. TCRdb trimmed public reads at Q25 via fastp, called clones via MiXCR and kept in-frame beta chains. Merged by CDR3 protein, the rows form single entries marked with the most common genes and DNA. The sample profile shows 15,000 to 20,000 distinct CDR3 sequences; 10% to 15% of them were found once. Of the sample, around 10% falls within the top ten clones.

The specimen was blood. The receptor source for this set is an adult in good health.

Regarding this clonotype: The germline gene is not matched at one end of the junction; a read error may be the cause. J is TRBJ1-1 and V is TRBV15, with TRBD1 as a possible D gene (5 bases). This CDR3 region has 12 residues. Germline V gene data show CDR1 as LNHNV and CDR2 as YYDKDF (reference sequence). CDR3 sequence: CATSTLGTLPIF. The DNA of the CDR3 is TGTGCCACCAGCACCCTGGGGACCCTGCCAATCTTT.

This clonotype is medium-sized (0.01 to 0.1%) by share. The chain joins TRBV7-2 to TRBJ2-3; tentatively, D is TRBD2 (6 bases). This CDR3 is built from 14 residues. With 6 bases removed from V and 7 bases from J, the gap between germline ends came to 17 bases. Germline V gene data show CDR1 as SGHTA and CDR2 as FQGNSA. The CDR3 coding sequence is TGTGCCAGCAGTGGGAGGAATTTGGACAATACGCAGTATTTT. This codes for CASSGRNLDNTQYF.

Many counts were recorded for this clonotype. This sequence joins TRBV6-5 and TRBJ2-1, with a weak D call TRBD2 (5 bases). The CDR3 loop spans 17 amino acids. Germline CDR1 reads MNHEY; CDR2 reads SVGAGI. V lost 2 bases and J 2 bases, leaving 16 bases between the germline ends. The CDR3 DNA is TGTGCCAGCAGTTACAGCGGCCCCCCACAAACCTACAATGAGCAGTTCTTC. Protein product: CASSYSGPPQTYNEQFF.

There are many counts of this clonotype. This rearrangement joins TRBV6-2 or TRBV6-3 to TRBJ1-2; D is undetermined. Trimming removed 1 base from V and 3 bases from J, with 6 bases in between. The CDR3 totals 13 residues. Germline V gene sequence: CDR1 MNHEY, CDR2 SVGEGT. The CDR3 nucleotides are TGTGCCAGCAGTTACTTATCAGACTATGGCTACACCTTC. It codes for CASSYLSDYGYTF.

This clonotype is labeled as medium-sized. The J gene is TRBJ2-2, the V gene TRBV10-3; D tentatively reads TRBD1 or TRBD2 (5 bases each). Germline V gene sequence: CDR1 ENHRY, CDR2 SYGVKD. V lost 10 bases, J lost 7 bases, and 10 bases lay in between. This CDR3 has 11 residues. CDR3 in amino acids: CATGTGGELFF. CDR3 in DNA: TGTGCCACCGGGACGGGCGGGGAGCTGTTTTTT.

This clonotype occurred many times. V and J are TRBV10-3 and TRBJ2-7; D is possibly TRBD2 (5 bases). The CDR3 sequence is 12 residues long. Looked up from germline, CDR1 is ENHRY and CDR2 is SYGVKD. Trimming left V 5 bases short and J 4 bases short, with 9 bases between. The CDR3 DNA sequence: TGTGCCATCAGTAGCTCGGGGTACGAGCAGTACTTC. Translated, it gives CAISSSGYEQYF.